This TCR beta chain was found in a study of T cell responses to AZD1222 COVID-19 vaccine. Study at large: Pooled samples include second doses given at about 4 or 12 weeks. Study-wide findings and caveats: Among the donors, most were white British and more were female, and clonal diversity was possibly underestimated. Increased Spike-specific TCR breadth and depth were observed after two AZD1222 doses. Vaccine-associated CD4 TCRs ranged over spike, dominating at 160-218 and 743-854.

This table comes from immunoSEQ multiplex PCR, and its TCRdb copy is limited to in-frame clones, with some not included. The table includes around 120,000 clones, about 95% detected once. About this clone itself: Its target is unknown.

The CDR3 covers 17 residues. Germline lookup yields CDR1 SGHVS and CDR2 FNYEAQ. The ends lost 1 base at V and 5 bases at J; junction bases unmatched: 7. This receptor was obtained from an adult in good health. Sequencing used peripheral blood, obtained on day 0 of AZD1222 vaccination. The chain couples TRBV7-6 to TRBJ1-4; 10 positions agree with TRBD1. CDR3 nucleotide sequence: TGTGCCAGCAGCTTAGGGTACCGGGGACAGGGGAATGAAAAACTGTTTTTT. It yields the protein CASSLGYRGQGNEKLFF.